The 32 T cell receptor beta chains given below trace back to one sample, sequenced in a study of control samples from healthy donors and cancer patients. This table comes from immunoSEQ multiplex PCR, and its TCRdb copy is limited to in-frame clones, with some not included. The sample carries some 95,000 clones, 70% to 80% recorded once. Sequenced sample: blood. The receptors stem from a woman in her twenties or thirties in good health.

V and J are TRBV7-2 and TRBJ1-1; TRBD1 is a possible D gene (5 bases). CDR1 and CDR2 from the germline V gene are SGHTA and FQGNSA. This CDR3 comprises 14 residues. V was cut by 8 bases and J by 1 base, with 14 bases left in between. CDR3 protein: CASLRGAGNTEAFF. The CDR3 DNA sequence: TGTGCCAGCTTGCGAGGGGCGGGGAACACTGAAGCTTTCTTT.

This chain connects TRBV2 to TRBJ2-2; 7 positions match TRBD2. The CDR3 has 13 amino acids. V lost 8 bases and J lost 2; bases outside the gene matches: 2. Germline V gives CDR1 SNHLY, CDR2 FYNNEI. DNA of the CDR3: TGTGCCAGCGGGACTATTAACACCGGGGAGCTGTTTTTT. This codes for CASGTINTGELFF.

This rearrangement joins TRBV7-2 to TRBJ2-7; the D gene is possibly TRBD1 (6 bases). In germline, CDR1 is SGHTA, CDR2 FQGNSA. The CDR3 totals 13 residues. Trimming took off 3 bases at V and 5 bases at J, with 11 bases between the two ends. CDR3 residues: CASSFKGENEQYF. DNA of the CDR3: TGTGCCAGCAGCTTTAAGGGGGAAAACGAGCAGTACTTC.

This clone has just a few counts. The DNA is left out, because the CDR3 cannot be placed on it with certainty; the CDR3 is given as TCRdb lists it. The genes are TRBV10-3 and TRBJ2-7; the table assigns TRBD2, which was not confirmed against the DNA. The germline V gene encodes CDR1 ENHRY and CDR2 SYGVKD. The CDR3 spans 15 amino acids, including both terminal residues. This CDR3 is CAISDFRGSSYEQYF.

In the case of this clone: At one end, the junction sequence differs from germline, possibly due to a read error. The chain joins TRBV11-2 to TRBJ2-7; 9 bases agree with TRBD1. CDR3 length: 15 amino acids. The germline CDR1 and CDR2 sequences are SGHAT and FQNNGV. Here the CDR3 DNA reads TGTGCCAGCAGTTTAGGCATAGGACAGGGGTCCGAGCAGTACTTC. It translates to CASSLGIGQGSEQYF.

The rearrangement uses TRBV6-6 and TRBJ2-7; D is possibly TRBD1 (5 bases). The V gene lost 5 bases and the J gene lost 4 bases, with 18 bases spanning the gap. Germline assignment: CDR1 MNHNY and CDR2 SVGAGI (reference sequence). This CDR3 contains 15 residues. CDR3 sequence reads: CASSGRGLGMYEQYF. CDR3 coding DNA: TGTGCCAGCAGTGGTAGGGGTTTGGGGATGTACGAGCAGTACTTC.

V usage is TRBV5-1 and J usage is TRBJ1-1, with 8 bases aligning to TRBD1. This CDR3 comprises 17 residues. J gave up 0 bases and V 4 bases, and 11 bases lay outside the gene matches. The germline V gene encodes CDR1 SGHRS and CDR2 YFSETQ. CDR3 residues: CASSPERRTGMNTEAFF. CDR3 coding DNA: TGCGCCAGCAGCCCAGAGCGCCGGACAGGGATGAACACTGAAGCTTTCTTT.

The chain couples TRBV9 to TRBJ1-4, with D possibly TRBD1 on 5 matching bases. The ends were cut back, 0 bases at V and 1 base at J, with 10 bases in the middle. The germline CDR1 and CDR2 sequences are SGDLS and YYNGEE. CDR3 length: 16 residues. The CDR3 sequence is CASSVGEGRTNEKLFF. The CDR3 DNA reads TGTGCCAGCAGCGTAGGCGAGGGGCGAACTAATGAAAAACTGTTTTTT.

The chain couples TRBV15 to TRBJ2-1; 7 nucleotides align to TRBD1. The CDR3 is made up of 16 amino acids. Looked up from germline, CDR1 is LNHNV and CDR2 is YYDKDF (reference sequence). V shed 3 bases, J shed 7 bases, and the junction held 12 bases outside the gene matches. DNA for the CDR3: TGTGCCACCAGCAGGGTACAGGGGCCCAGAGTAAATGAGCAGTTCTTC. As protein: CATSRVQGPRVNEQFF.

This clone has more than one count but fewer than ten. The chain couples TRBV6-5 to TRBJ2-7; possible D gene TRBD1, 5 bases. The V gene lost 8 bases and the J gene lost 2 bases, with 10 bases spanning the gap. Germline CDR1 reads MNHEY; CDR2 reads SVGAGI. The CDR3 loop spans 12 amino acids. The DNA of the CDR3 is TGTGCCAGCGCCAGGGAAGCCTACGAGCAGTACTTC. Translation: CASAREAYEQYF.

This clone was seen a few times. V gene TRBV27 combines with J gene TRBJ1-1; possible D gene TRBD1, 6 bases. CDR1 MNHEY and CDR2 SMNVEV come from the germline V gene (reference sequence). The V and J ends lost 3 bases and 0 bases respectively, with 14 bases between them. The CDR3 extends over 16 amino acids. Here the CDR3 reads CASSFRGQELNTEAFF. The CDR3 bases are TGTGCCAGCAGTTTTCGGGGACAAGAACTGAACACTGAAGCTTTCTTT.

Only one count was recorded for this clone. V and J are TRBV30 and TRBJ1-2, with D unclear. This CDR3 has 14 amino acids. V was pared by 2 bases and J by 0 bases, with 10 bases between. Germline V lookup: CDR1 GTSNPN, CDR2 SVGIG (reference sequence). CDR3 in amino acids: CAWSTLITNYGYTF. The CDR3 DNA is TGTGCCTGGAGTACACTGATAACTAACTATGGCTACACCTTC.

The chain couples TRBV10-3 to TRBJ2-2; D tentatively reads TRBD1 or TRBD2 (6 bases each). The V and J ends lost 2 bases and 4 bases respectively, with 8 bases between them. Germline V CDR1 and CDR2: ENHRY, SYGVKD. This CDR3 is 14 amino acids long. The CDR3 loop reads CAISEGGGTGELFF. CDR3 sequence (DNA): TGTGCCATCAGTGAGGGAGGGGGCACCGGGGAGCTGTTTTTT.

The chain joins TRBV11-2 to TRBJ1-2, with 9 bases lining up with TRBD1. J gave up 4 bases and V 6 bases, and 6 bases lay outside the gene matches. Germline CDR1 reads SGHAT; CDR2 reads FQNNGV. The CDR3 contains 14 residues. CDR3 DNA: TGTGCCAGCAGACCGGACAGGGGTGGCTATGGCTACACCTTC. It yields the protein CASRPDRGGYGYTF. The variable domain in full, completed from reference TRBV11-2 and TRBJ1-2, reads EAGVAQSPRYKIIEKRQSVAFWCNPISGHATLYWYQQILGQGPKLLIQFQNNGVVDDSQLPKDRFSAERLKGVDSTLKIQPAKLEDSAVYLCASRPDRGGYGYTFGSGTRLTVV.

This clone was counted ten times or more. The chain employs TRBV29-1 and TRBJ2-5, with D possibly matching TRBD1 (6 bases). Per germline, CDR1 SQVTM and CDR2 ANQGSEA. CDR3 length equals 14 residues. Trimming removed 4 bases from V and 1 base from J, with 13 bases in between. CDR3 residues: CSVGPLGAQETQYF. The CDR3, as DNA: TGCAGCGTTGGGCCCTTGGGGGCCCAAGAGACCCAGTACTTC.

The V call is TRBV3-1 (or the pseudogene TRBV3-2), the J call TRBJ1-1; 8 nucleotides match TRBD1. The CDR3 is 13 residues long. V gave up 4 bases and J gave up 8 bases; unmatched junction bases: 6. Per germline, CDR1 LGHDT and CDR2 YNNKEL (reference sequence). The CDR3 region is CASSPRTGQEAFF. CDR3 nucleotides: TGTGCCAGCAGCCCTCGGACAGGGCAGGAAGCTTTCTTT.

This clone was seen a few times. The chain combines TRBV7-2 with TRBJ2-5; 14 bases are shared with TRBD2. Germline CDR1 reads SGHTA; CDR2 reads FQGNSA. The CDR3 runs to 16 residues. The junction had 3 bases not matched to a gene; V was cut back by 3 bases and J by 3 bases. CDR3 in DNA: TGTGCCAGCAGCTTGTCGACTAGCGGGGGGGAAGAGACCCAGTACTTC. Its translation: CASSLSTSGGEETQYF. Based on the CDR3 plus reference TRBV7-2 and TRBJ2-5, the full variable domain is GAGVSQSPSNKVTEKGKDVELRCDPISGHTALYWYRQSLGQGLEFLIYFQGNSAPDKSGLPSDRFSAERTGGSVSTLTIQRTQQEDSAVYLCASSLSTSGGEETQYFGPGTRLLVL.

The J gene is TRBJ1-5, the V gene TRBV30; possibly TRBD1 for D (5 bases). CDR1 GTSNPN and CDR2 SVGIG come from the germline V gene (reference sequence). Between the trimmed V and J ends, which lost 5 bases and 2 bases, there was a span of 10 bases. This CDR3 spans 13 amino acids. CDR3 bases: TGTGCCTGGGACTCGGGGCGCAATCAGCCCCAGCATTTT. Translation gives CAWDSGRNQPQHF.

The CDR3 region has the DNA TGTGCCAGCAGCTCCCCTAGGAGACATGAGACCCAGTACTTC. Its protein product is CASSSPRRHETQYF. The chain has TRBV7-2 and TRBJ2-5, with D uncertain. There are 14 residues in the CDR3. Per germline, CDR1 SGHTA and CDR2 FQGNSA. V was trimmed by 4 bases and J by 5 bases, leaving 14 bases between them.

This clone was detected only once. The chain is built from TRBV6-4 and TRBJ2-3, with TRBD2 matching 9 bases. V gave up 3 bases and J gave up 2 bases; unmatched junction bases: 0. The CDR3 covers 14 residues. CDR1 MRHNA and CDR2 SNTAGT come from the germline V gene. This chain's CDR3 is CASSEGLATDTQYF. CDR3 nucleotide sequence: TGTGCCAGCAGTGAGGGACTAGCCACAGATACGCAGTATTTT.

The chain carries TRBV5-8 and TRBJ2-2; 8 bases line up with TRBD2. Germline CDR1 is SGHTS and CDR2 is YDEGEE. CDR3 length equals 14 residues. V gave up 5 bases and J gave up 4 bases; unmatched junction bases: 4. The DNA for the CDR3 is TGTGCCAGCAGTCCCGGGACTAGCACCGGGGAGCTGTTTTTT. Its translation: CASSPGTSTGELFF.

This chain uses TRBV5-6 with TRBJ2-7, with D maybe TRBD1 (5 bases). This CDR3 contains 15 residues. V dropped 4 bases and J dropped 1 base, with 15 bases sitting between them. Germline V gene data show CDR1 as SGHDT and CDR2 as YYEEEE. CDR3 in DNA: TGTGCCAGCAGCCCGGCCTCAGGGTCGTCCTACGAGCAGTACTTC. Translating it yields CASSPASGSSYEQYF.

The V call is TRBV4-3, the J call TRBJ2-5; the match to TRBD1 covers 7 bases. The CDR3 consists of 13 residues. Losses at the gene ends were 2 bases for V and 7 bases for J; bases not matched to a gene: 4. The germline gives CDR1 LGHNA, CDR2 YSLEER. The CDR3 spells CASSQRQGVTQYF. The CDR3 DNA follows: TGCGCCAGCAGCCAACGACAGGGAGTGACCCAGTACTTC.

This clone occurred a few times. The J gene is TRBJ1-3, the V gene TRBV19; tentatively, D is TRBD1 (6 bases). Germline-derived CDR1 and CDR2 are LNHDA and SQIVND (reference sequence). The length of the CDR3 is 15 residues. V was shortened by 6 bases and J by 4 bases, with 16 bases between the two germline ends. The chain's CDR3 is CASSPIETGGNTIYF. For the CDR3, the DNA is TGTGCCAGTAGCCCAATAGAGACAGGAGGAAACACCATATATTTT. The full variable domain, rest sourced from reference TRBV19 and TRBJ1-3, is DGGITQSPKYLFRKEGQNVTLSCEQNLNHDAMYWYRQDPGQGLRLIYYSQIVNDFQKGDIAEGYSVSREKKESFPLTVTSAQKNPTAFYLCASSPIETGGNTIYFGEGSWLTVV.

The chain is built from TRBV2 and TRBJ2-3; D ambiguous. The V end lost 7 bases, the J end lost 6 bases, and 8 bases lay between the germline ends. Germline-derived CDR1 and CDR2 are SNHLY and FYNNEI. The CDR3 spans 11 residues. CDR3 DNA sequence: TGTGCCAGCAAAGAAGTGGATACGCAGTATTTT. It specifies CASKEVDTQYF. The full variable domain, its missing parts supplied by reference TRBV2 and TRBJ2-3, is EPEVTQTPSHQVTQMGQEVILRCVPISNHLYFYWYRQILGQKVEFLVSFYNNEISEKSEIFDDQFSVERPDGSNFTLKIRSTKLEDSAMYFCASKEVDTQYFGPGTRLTVL.

V usage is TRBV21-1 and J usage is TRBJ2-7; the D call TRBD1 from the table was never checked on the DNA. TRBV21-1 is an annotated pseudogene. CDR3 length: 16 amino acids. The CDR3 DNA is TGTGCCAGCAGCAAAGAGTCCGGGACAGGTATCTACGAGCAGTACTTC. Translating gives CASSKESGTGIYEQYF.

The V gene is TRBV19, the J gene TRBJ1-2; 8 positions agree with TRBD1. From germline, CDR1 is LNHDA and CDR2 SQIVND (reference sequence). The CDR3 extends over 15 amino acids. With V trimmed by 5 bases and J by 0 bases, 5 bases remained unmatched. The CDR3: CASSLQQGANYGYTF. The CDR3 coding sequence is TGTGCCAGTAGTCTACAACAGGGGGCTAACTATGGCTACACCTTC.

The gene calls are TRBV7-3 and TRBJ2-1; 10 nucleotides align to TRBD2. Trimming removed 6 bases from V and 3 bases from J; junction bases left unmatched: 2. Germline-derived CDR1 and CDR2 are SGHTA and FQGTGA. The CDR3 covers 14 residues. CDR3 loop: CASSWTSGYNEQFF. The CDR3 DNA reads TGTGCCAGCAGTTGGACTAGCGGCTACAATGAGCAGTTCTTC.

The V gene is TRBV6-2 or TRBV6-3, the J gene TRBJ2-7, with TRBD1 identical over 9 bases. CDR1 and CDR2 from the germline V gene are MNHEY and SVGEGT. V shed 1 base, J shed 5 bases, and the junction held 12 bases outside the gene matches. The CDR3 loop spans 17 amino acids. The CDR3: CASSYLGGQGRINEQYF. The CDR3 DNA reads TGTGCCAGCAGTTACTTGGGCGGACAGGGGAGGATAAACGAGCAGTACTTC.

The chain carries TRBV5-1 and TRBJ2-2, with TRBD1 identical over 7 bases. V was pared by 3 bases and J by 7 bases, with 6 bases of the junction left unmatched. The CDR3 consists of 14 residues. From germline, CDR1 is SGHRS and CDR2 YFSETQ. CDR3 sequence reads: CASSWGQINGELFF. CDR3 DNA sequence: TGCGCCAGCAGCTGGGGACAGATAAACGGGGAGCTGTTTTTT.

The chain links TRBV3-1 (or the pseudogene TRBV3-2) to TRBJ2-4; 9 positions agree with TRBD2. Looked up from germline, CDR1 is LGHDT and CDR2 is YNNKEL (reference sequence). V gave up 0 bases and J gave up 5 bases; unmatched junction bases: 8. The CDR3 loop spans 17 amino acids. The CDR3 DNA is TGTGCCAGCAGCCAAGATGGCGGGGGGGCCGTCCAAAACATTCAGTACTTC. This sequence encodes CASSQDGGGAVQNIQYF.

The genes are TRBV4-3 and TRBJ1-1; D gene uncertain. The length of the CDR3 is 13 residues. In germline, CDR1 is LGHNA, CDR2 YSLEER. The ends were cut back, 4 bases at V and 1 base at J, with 7 bases in the middle. The CDR3 loop reads CASSLQTNTEAFF. The DNA of the CDR3 is TGCGCCAGCAGCCTACAGACGAACACTGAAGCTTTCTTT.